This TCR beta chain is from a study of human T cells and chemical hapten exposure. Findings of the study overall: After DPC sensitization, TCRs above 1 in 1000 frequency showed no change.

Time point specified: patch test 1, 2 weeks after DPC sensitization. The treatment: therapeutic diphenylcyclopropenone sensitization with weekly scalp DPC. The V and J ends lost 0 bases and 5 bases, in that order; junction bases with no gene match: 7. Looked up from germline, CDR1 is MNHNY and CDR2 is SVGAGI (reference sequence). The CDR3 sequence is 16 residues long. Via MiXCR, TCRdb re-called the RACE reads, giving one row per CDR3 protein. The sample contains roughly 180,000 distinct CDR3 sequences, under 25% of which appear only once. Concerning this clonotype: What it binds is not known.

The TCR originated in a woman aged 50 to 60 with alopecia areata. Some clones in this sample may be carry-over from other donors' samples. J is TRBJ2-5 and V is TRBV6-6; 9 bases line up with TRBD1. Specimen: whole blood, collected in connection with sensitization to the hapten diphenylcyclopropenone (DPC). CDR3 in amino acids: CASSYSRDRVLETQYF. CDR3 sequence (DNA): TGTGCCAGCAGTTACTCCCGGGACAGGGTTTTGGAGACCCAGTACTTC.